The 2 T cell receptor beta chains given below trace back to one sample, sequenced in a study of T-cell memory formation after mild COVID-19. TCRdb redid the calling of the 5' RACE reads with MiXCR, one entry per CDR3 protein. The sample includes hundreds of thousands of distinct CDR3 sequences, 25% to 30% of them seen just once. Material: PBMCs or a T cell subset sorted from them (not recorded which). The receptors were gathered from an adult woman who had mild COVID-19 (a few samples of this study predate the infection). Cell type and time point are not known.

In this sample, this clonotype turned up a few times. V and J are TRBV5-1 and TRBJ1-1, with 7 bases lining up with TRBD1. Germline CDR1 is SGHRS and CDR2 is YFSETQ. With 0 bases clipped from V and 0 bases from J, the junction kept 8 bases outside the gene matches. The CDR3 is made up of 17 amino acids. CDR3 residues: CASSLGDREAMNTEAFF. The CDR3 nucleotides are TGCGCCAGCAGCTTGGGCGACAGGGAAGCTATGAACACTGAAGCTTTCTTT.

This clonotype has just one count. The gene calls are TRBV19 and TRBJ2-5; D uncertain. The germline V gene encodes CDR1 LNHDA and CDR2 SQIVND (reference sequence). The V end lost 4 bases, the J end lost 5 bases, and 11 bases lay between the germline ends. The CDR3 runs to 13 residues. The chain's CDR3 is CASSKSRMETQYF. In DNA form, the CDR3 reads TGTGCCAGTAGTAAGAGCAGGATGGAGACCCAGTACTTC.